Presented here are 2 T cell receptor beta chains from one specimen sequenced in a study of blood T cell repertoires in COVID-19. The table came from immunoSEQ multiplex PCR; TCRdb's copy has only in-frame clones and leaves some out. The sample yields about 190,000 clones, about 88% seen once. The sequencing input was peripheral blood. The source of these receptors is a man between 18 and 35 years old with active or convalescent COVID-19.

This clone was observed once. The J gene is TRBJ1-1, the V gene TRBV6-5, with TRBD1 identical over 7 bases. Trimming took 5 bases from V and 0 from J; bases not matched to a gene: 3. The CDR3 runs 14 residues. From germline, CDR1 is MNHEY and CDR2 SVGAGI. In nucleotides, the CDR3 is TGTGCCAGCAGTATGACAGGGATGAACACTGAAGCTTTCTTT. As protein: CASSMTGMNTEAFF.

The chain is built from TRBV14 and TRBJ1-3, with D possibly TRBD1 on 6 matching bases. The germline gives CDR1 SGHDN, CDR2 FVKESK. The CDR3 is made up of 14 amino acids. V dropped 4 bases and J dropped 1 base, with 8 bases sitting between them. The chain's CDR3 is CASSPQGSGNTIYF. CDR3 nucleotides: TGTGCCAGCAGCCCACAGGGATCTGGAAACACCATATATTTT.